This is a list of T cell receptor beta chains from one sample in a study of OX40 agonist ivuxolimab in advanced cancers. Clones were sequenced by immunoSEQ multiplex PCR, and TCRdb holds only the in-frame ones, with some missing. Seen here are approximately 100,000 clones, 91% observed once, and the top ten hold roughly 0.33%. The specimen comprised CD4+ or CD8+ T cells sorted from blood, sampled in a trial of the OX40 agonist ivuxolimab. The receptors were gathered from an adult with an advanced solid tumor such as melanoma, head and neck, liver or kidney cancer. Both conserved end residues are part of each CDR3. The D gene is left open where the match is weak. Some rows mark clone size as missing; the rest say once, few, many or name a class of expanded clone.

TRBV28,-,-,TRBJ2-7,TGTGCCAGCCGAACTGCGAGCTCCTACGAGCAGTACTTC,CASRTASSYEQYF
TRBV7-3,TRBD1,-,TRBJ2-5,TGTGCCAGCAGCTCAGGGGGCAAGGAGACCCAGTACTTC,CASSSGGKETQYF
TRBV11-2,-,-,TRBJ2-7,TGTGCCAGCAGCTTATTTGAGAACTCCTACGAGCAGTACTTC,CASSLFENSYEQYF
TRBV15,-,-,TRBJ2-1,TGTGCCACCAGCAGAGATAGGGCAGGATCCTACAATGAGCAGTTCTTC,CATSRDRAGSYNEQFF
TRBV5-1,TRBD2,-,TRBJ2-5,TGCGCCAGCAGCTTGTATACTAGCGGCCAAGAGACCCAGTACTTC,CASSLYTSGQETQYF
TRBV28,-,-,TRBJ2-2,TGTGCCAGCAGTTCTGGTACCGGGGAGCTGTTTTTT,CASSSGTGELFF
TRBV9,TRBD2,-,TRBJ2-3,TGTGCCAGCAGCACGCGACCGGGGGGGACAGATACGCAGTATTTT,CASSTRPGGTDTQYF
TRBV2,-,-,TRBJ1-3,TGTGCCAGCAGGAATGGGGCTGGAAACACCATATATTTT,CASRNGAGNTIYF
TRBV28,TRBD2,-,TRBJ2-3,TGTGCCAGCAGGTTAGCGGGTAGCACAGATACGCAGTATTTT,CASRLAGSTDTQYF
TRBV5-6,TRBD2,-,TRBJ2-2,TGTGCCAGCAGCTTATTCGGGAGGGACACCGGGGAGCTGTTTTTT,CASSLFGRDTGELFF
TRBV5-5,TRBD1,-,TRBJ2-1,TGTGCCAGCAGCTTGGAGGGGGCTTCCTACAATGAGCAGTTCTTC,CASSLEGASYNEQFF
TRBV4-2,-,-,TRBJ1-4,TGTGCCAGCAGCCAAGTTATGGTTAGCGTTGGGGAAAAACTGTTTTTT,CASSQVMVSVGEKLFF
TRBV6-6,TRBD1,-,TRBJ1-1,TGTGCCAGCAGTCGGGACAGAATCACTGAAGCTTTCTTT,CASSRDRITEAFF
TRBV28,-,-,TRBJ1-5,TGTGCCAGCAGTCCAGGAGGGGGCAATCAGCCCCAGCATTTT,CASSPGGGNQPQHF
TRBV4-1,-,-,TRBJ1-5,TGCGCCAGCAGCCAAGATCACCGGGGGGCGGGCAATCAGCCCCAGCATTTT,CASSQDHRGAGNQPQHF
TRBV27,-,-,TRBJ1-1,TGTGCCAGCAGTTTCCGACAGGAGAACACTGAAGCTTTCTTT,CASSFRQENTEAFF
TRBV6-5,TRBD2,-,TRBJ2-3,TGTGCCAGCAGTTACGGGCTAGCGGGCAAAACAGATACGCAGTATTTT,CASSYGLAGKTDTQYF
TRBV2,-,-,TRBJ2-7,TGTGCCAGCAGTGAAGCAAAGACATACTACGAGCAGTACTTC,CASSEAKTYYEQYF
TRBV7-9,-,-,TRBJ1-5,TGTGCCAGCAGCTTAGAGGGTGCTCAGCCCCAGCATTTT,CASSLEGAQPQHF
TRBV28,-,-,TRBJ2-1,TGTGCCAGCAGCAAACAGGGATATGGGCAGTTCTTC,CASSKQGYGQFF
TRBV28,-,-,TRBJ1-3,TGTGGGTCGATCTCTGGAAACACCATATATTTT,CGSISGNTIYF
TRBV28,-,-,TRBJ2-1,TGTGCCAGCCTCCAGTACAATGAGCAGTTCTTC,CASLQYNEQFF
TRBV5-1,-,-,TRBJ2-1,TGCGCCAGCAGTACAGACTCCATCATTAACAATGAGCAGTTCTTC,CASSTDSIINNEQFF
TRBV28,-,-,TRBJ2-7,TGTGCCAGCAGTTTGACAACATCCTACGAGCAGTACTTC,CASSLTTSYEQYF
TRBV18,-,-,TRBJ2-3,TGTGCCAGCTCACCAGAGGTGGGGACAGATACGCAGTATTTT,CASSPEVGTDTQYF
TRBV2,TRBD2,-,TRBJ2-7,TGTGCCAGCAGTGAATCGGGGGGGGTTCCTAGCTCCTACGAGCAGTACTTC,CASSESGGVPSSYEQYF
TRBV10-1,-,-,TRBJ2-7,TGCGCCACCCCTGGGGGACACCGAGTCCGCTCCTACGAGCAGTACTTC,CATPGGHRVRSYEQYF
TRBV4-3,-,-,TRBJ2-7,TGCGCCAGCAGCCAAGCCTCCGACTGGGGGACCGAGCAGTACTTC,CASSQASDWGTEQYF
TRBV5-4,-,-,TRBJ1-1,TGTGCCAGCAGCTGGAACAGGGTCACTGAAGCTTTCTTT,CASSWNRVTEAFF
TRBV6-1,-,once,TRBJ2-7,TGTGCCAGCAGTGCACGACACTACGAGCAGTACTTC,CASSARHYEQYF
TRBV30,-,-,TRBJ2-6,TGTGCCTGGAGCGGTGGGGCCAACGTCCTGACTTTC,CAWSGGANVLTF
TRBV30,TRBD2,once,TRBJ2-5,TGTGCGACGACACTCTGGGAGGGAGAGACCCAGTACTTC,CATTLWEGETQYF
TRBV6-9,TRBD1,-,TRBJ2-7,TGTGCCAGCAGACCGGACAGGAGCTCCTACGAGCAGTACTTC,CASRPDRSSYEQYF